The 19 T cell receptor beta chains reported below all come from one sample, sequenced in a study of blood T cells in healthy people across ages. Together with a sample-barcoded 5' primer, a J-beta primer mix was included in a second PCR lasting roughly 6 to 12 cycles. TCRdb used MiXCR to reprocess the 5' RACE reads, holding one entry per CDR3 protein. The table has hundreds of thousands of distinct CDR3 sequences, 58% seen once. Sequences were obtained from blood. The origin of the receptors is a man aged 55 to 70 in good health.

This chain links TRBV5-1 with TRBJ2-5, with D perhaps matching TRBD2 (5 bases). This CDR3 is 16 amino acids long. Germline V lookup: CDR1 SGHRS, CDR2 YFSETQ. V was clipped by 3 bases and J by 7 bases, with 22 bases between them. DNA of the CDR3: TGCGCCAGCAGCTCCATGACCGCCAAGCCGGGGAGGACCCAGTACTTC. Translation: CASSSMTAKPGRTQYF. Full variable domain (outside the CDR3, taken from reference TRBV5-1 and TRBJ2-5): KAGVTQTPRYLIKTRGQQVTLSCSPISGHRSVSWYQQTPGQGLQFLFEYFSETQRNKGNFPGRFSGRQFSNSRSEMNVSTLELGDSALYLCASSSMTAKPGRTQYFGPGTRLLVL.

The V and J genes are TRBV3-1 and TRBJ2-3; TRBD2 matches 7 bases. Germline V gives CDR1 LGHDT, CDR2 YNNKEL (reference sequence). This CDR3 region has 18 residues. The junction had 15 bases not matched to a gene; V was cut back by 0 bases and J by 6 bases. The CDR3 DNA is TGTGCCAGCAGCCAAGACCCGGGACTACGTGGAGGGATGGATACGCAGTATTTT. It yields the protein CASSQDPGLRGGMDTQYF.

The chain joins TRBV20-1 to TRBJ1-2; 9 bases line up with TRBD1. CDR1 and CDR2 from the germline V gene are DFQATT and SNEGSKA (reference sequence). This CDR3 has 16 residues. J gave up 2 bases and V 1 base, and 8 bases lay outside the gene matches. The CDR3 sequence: CSARGPGTGPNYGYTF. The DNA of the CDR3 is TGCAGTGCTAGAGGTCCCGGGACAGGGCCCAACTATGGCTACACCTTC.

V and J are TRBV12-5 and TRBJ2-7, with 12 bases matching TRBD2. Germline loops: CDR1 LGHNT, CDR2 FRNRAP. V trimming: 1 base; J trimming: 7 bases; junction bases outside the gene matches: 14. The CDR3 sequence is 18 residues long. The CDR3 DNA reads TGTGCTAGTGGTTTGGCAACCATGACTAGCGGGGGTGGCAATGAGCAGTACTTC. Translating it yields CASGLATMTSGGGNEQYF.

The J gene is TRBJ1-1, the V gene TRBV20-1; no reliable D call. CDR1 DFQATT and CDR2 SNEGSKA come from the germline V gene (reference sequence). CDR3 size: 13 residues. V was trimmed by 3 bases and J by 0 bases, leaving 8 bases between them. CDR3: CSASAGLNTEAFF. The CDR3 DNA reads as TGCAGTGCTAGCGCAGGTTTGAACACTGAAGCTTTCTTT.

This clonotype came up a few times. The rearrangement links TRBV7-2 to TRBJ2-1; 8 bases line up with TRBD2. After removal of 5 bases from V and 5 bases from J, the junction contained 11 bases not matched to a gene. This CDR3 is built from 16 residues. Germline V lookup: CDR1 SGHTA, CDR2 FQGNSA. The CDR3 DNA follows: TGTGCCAGCAGCCTAGGGGCTAGCGGGCCTGACAATGAGCAGTTCTTC. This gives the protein CASSLGASGPDNEQFF.

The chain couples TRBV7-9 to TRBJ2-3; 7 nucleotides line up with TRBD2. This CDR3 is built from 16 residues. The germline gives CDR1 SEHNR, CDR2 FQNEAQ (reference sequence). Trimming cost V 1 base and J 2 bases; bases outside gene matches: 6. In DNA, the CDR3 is TGTGCCAGCAGCTTAGGGCGGGGGACTTACACAGATACGCAGTATTTT. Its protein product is CASSLGRGTYTDTQYF.

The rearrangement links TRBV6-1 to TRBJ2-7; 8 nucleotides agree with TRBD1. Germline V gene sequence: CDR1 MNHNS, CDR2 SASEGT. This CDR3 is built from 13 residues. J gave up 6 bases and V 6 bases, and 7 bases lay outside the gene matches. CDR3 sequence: CASSRAGGGEQYF. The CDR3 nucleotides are TGTGCCAGCAGCAGAGCAGGGGGCGGCGAGCAGTACTTC.

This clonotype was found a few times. The CDR3 loop reads CASSLRGRERNEQFF. The CDR3 DNA is TGTGCCAGCAGCTTACGAGGGAGGGAGAGGAATGAGCAGTTCTTC. The chain links TRBV7-9 to TRBJ2-1; 7 positions agree with TRBD2. V shed 2 bases, J shed 7 bases, and the junction held 8 bases outside the gene matches. Germline CDR1 SEHNR, CDR2 FQNEAQ (reference sequence). The CDR3 contains 15 residues.

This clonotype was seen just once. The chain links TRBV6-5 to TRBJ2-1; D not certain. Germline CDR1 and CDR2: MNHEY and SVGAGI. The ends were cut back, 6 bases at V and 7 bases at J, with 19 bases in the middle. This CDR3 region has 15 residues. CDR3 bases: TGTGCCAGCAGCCGTAACGGCCCACCTACAAATGAGCAGTTCTTC. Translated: CASSRNGPPTNEQFF.

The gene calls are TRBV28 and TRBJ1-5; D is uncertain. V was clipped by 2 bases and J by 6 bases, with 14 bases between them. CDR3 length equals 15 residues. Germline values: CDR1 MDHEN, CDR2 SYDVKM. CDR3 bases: TGTGCCAGCAGTTTAGGAGGGAATCAAGGTCAGCCCCAGCATTTT. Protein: CASSLGGNQGQPQHF. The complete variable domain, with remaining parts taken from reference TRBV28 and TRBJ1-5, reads DVKVTQSSRYLVKRTGEKVFLECVQDMDHENMFWYRQDPGLGLRLIYFSYDVKMKEKGDIPEGYSVSREKKERFSLILESASTNQTSMYLCASSLGGNQGQPQHFGDGTRLSIL.

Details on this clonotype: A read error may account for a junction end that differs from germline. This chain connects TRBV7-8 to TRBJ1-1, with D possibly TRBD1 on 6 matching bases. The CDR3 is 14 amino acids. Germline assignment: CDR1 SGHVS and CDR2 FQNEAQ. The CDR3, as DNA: TGTGCCAGCAGCCGGACAGAATTGAACACTGGAGCTTTCTTT. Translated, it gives CASSRTELNTGAFF.

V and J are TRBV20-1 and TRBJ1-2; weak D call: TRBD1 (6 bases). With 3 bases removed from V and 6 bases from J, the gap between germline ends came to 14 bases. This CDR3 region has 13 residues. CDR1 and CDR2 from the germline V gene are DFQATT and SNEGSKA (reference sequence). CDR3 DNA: TGCAGTGCTAGTGCTGGGACACCGGATGGCTACACCTTC. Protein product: CSASAGTPDGYTF.

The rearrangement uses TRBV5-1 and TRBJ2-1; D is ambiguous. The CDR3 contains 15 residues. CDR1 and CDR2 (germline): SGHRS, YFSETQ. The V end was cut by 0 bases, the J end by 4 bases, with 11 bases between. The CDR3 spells CASSLEETEYNEQFF. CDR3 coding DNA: TGCGCCAGCAGCTTGGAGGAGACGGAATACAATGAGCAGTTCTTC. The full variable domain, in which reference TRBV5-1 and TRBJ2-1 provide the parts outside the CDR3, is KAGVTQTPRYLIKTRGQQVTLSCSPISGHRSVSWYQQTPGQGLQFLFEYFSETQRNKGNFPGRFSGRQFSNSRSEMNVSTLELGDSALYLCASSLEETEYNEQFFGPGTRLTVL.

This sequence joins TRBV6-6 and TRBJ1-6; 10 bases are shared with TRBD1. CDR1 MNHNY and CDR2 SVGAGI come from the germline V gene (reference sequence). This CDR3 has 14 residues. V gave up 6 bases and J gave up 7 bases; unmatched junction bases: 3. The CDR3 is CASRPGQGNSPLHF. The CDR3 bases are TGTGCCAGCAGGCCGGGACAGGGGAATTCACCCCTCCACTTT.

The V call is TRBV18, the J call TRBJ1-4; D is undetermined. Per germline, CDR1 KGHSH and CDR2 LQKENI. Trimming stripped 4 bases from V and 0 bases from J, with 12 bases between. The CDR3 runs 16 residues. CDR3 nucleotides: TGTGCCAGCTCACTTTTCTCCCTTGCAACTAATGAAAAACTGTTTTTT. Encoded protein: CASSLFSLATNEKLFF.

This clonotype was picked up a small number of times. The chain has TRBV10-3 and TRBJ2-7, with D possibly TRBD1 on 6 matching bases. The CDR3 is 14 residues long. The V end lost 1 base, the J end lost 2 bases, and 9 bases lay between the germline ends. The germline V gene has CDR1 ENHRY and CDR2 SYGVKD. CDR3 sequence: CAISELQGAYEQYF. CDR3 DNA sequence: TGTGCCATCAGTGAGTTACAGGGAGCCTACGAGCAGTACTTC.

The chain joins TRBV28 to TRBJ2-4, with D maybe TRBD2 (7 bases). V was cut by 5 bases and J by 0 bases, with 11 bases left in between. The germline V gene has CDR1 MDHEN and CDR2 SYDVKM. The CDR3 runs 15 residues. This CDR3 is CASSRGGLAKNIQYF. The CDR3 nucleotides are TGTGCCAGCAGTAGGGGGGGGCTAGCCAAAAACATTCAGTACTTC.

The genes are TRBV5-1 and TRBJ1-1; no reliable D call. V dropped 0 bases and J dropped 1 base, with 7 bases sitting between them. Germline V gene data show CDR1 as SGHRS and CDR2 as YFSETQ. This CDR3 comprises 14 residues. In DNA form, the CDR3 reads TGCGCCAGCAGCTTGGTTTCGGCGAACACTGAAGCTTTCTTT. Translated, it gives CASSLVSANTEAFF.